Following are 21 T cell receptor beta chains from one sample sequenced in a study of T cell responses to AZD1222 COVID-19 vaccine. Sequenced by immunoSEQ multiplex PCR; TCRdb stores in-frame clones only, minus some. The sample has around 140,000 clones; just under 95% are singletons. Sequences were derived from peripheral blood, sampled on day 0 of AZD1222 vaccination. Source of these receptors: an adult in good health.

The genes are TRBV15 and TRBJ1-1; 9 bases fit TRBD1. Germline lookup yields CDR1 LNHNV and CDR2 YYDKDF (reference sequence). Losses at the gene ends were 3 bases for V and 5 bases for J; bases not matched to a gene: 7. This CDR3 is built from 15 residues. CDR3 nucleotide sequence: TGTGCCACCAGCAGTGCCGGGACAGGGAGGACTGAAGCTTTCTTT. Residues: CATSSAGTGRTEAFF.

At least ten counts were recorded for this clone. CDR3 amino acids: CASSTGLITDTQYF. CDR3 in DNA: TGCGCCAGCAGCACCGGACTTATCACAGATACGCAGTATTTT. The chain is built from TRBV5-1 and TRBJ2-3, with D possibly matching TRBD2 (5 bases). Germline values: CDR1 SGHRS, CDR2 YFSETQ. V dropped 4 bases and J dropped 2 bases, with 11 bases sitting between them. This CDR3 has 14 residues.

V gene TRBV18 combines with J gene TRBJ2-5; 7 bases fit TRBD1. V gave up 4 bases and J gave up 5 bases; unmatched junction bases: 13. Germline V gene data show CDR1 as KGHSH and CDR2 as LQKENI. The CDR3 runs 16 residues. The CDR3 spells CASSRERTGLGETQYF. In nucleotides, the CDR3 is TGTGCCAGCTCACGAGAACGGACAGGCCTCGGGGAGACCCAGTACTTC.

This chain joins TRBV5-1 and TRBJ2-3; 10 bases agree with TRBD2. The CDR3 is 17 amino acids. Germline CDR1 reads SGHRS; CDR2 reads YFSETQ. Trimming took 4 bases from V and 5 from J; bases not matched to a gene: 13. In nucleotides, the CDR3 is TGCGCCAGCAGCAAAAGGGAGCGGGAGGGCCACGGAGATACGCAGTATTTT. Residues: CASSKREREGHGDTQYF.

This chain links TRBV7-9 with TRBJ1-1; 11 nucleotides line up with TRBD1. J was trimmed by 7 bases and V by 5 bases; bases with no gene match: 6. In germline, CDR1 is SEHNR, CDR2 FQNEAQ (reference sequence). CDR3 size: 14 residues. Here the CDR3 reads CASSLMGQGGEAFF. In DNA form, the CDR3 reads TGTGCCAGCAGCCTCATGGGACAGGGGGGTGAAGCTTTCTTT.

The J gene is TRBJ2-3, the V gene TRBV12-5; 8 positions agree with TRBD2. This CDR3 region has 16 residues. V shed 3 bases and J 4 bases; nucleotides not matched to a gene: 9. Germline V gene lookup returns CDR1 LGHNT and CDR2 FRNRAP. CDR3 amino acids: CASGFLSGSRSDTQYF. The DNA of the CDR3 is TGTGCTAGTGGTTTCTTAAGCGGGAGTAGGTCAGATACGCAGTATTTT.

The chain is built from TRBV2 and TRBJ2-7; possibly TRBD2 for D (5 bases). In germline, CDR1 is SNHLY, CDR2 FYNNEI. The CDR3 consists of 13 residues. V shed 3 bases and J shed 2 bases, with 8 bases lying between them. The CDR3 DNA reads TGTGCCAGCAGTGAGCGGGTTACCTACGAGCAGTACTTC. This translates into CASSERVTYEQYF.

The V call is TRBV11-2, the J call TRBJ2-1, with TRBD2 matching 13 bases. Germline CDR1 and CDR2: SGHAT and FQNNGV. CDR3 length: 16 amino acids. The junction had 7 bases not matched to a gene; V was cut back by 3 bases and J by 8 bases. The CDR3 nucleotides read TGTGCCAGCAGCTTGCTACTAGCGGGAGGGCCCGATGAGCAGTTCTTC. It codes for CASSLLLAGGPDEQFF.

J is TRBJ2-2 and V is TRBV5-1; no definite D call. The CDR3 has 17 amino acids. Trimming cost V 0 bases and J 4 bases, with 16 bases left between them. Germline CDR1 and CDR2: SGHRS and YFSETQ. DNA for the CDR3: TGCGCCAGCAGCTTGGCCGTAGAAAAGAAAACCACCGGGGAGCTGTTTTTT. This translates into CASSLAVEKKTTGELFF.

The V and J genes are TRBV5-6 and TRBJ1-4; 7 nucleotides match TRBD1. The germline V gene encodes CDR1 SGHDT and CDR2 YYEEEE. V lost 7 bases, J lost 6 bases, and 6 bases stayed unmatched. The CDR3 totals 13 residues. As DNA, the CDR3 is TGTGCCAGCGGTATTCAGGGGGATGAAAAACTGTTTTTT. It codes for CASGIQGDEKLFF. Using reference TRBV5-6 and TRBJ1-4 for the parts outside the CDR3, the full variable domain is DAGVTQSPTHLIKTRGQQVTLRCSPKSGHDTVSWYQQALGQGPQFIFQYYEEEERQRGNFPDRFSGHQFPNYSSELNVNALLLGDSALYLCASGIQGDEKLFFGSGTQLSVL.

The chain couples TRBV4-1 to TRBJ2-1, with 12 bases that match TRBD2. Germline CDR1 is MGHRA and CDR2 is YSYEKL. The CDR3 is 17 amino acids. After removal of 3 bases from V and 7 bases from J, the junction contained 10 bases not matched to a gene. CDR3 nucleotide sequence: TGCGCCAGCAGCCAGGGCAGACTAGCGGGAGAACGGAATGAGCAGTTCTTC. It is translated as CASSQGRLAGERNEQFF.

V and J are TRBV7-8 and TRBJ1-2, with 7 bases identical to TRBD1. The CDR3 sequence is 17 residues long. The germline V gene encodes CDR1 SGHVS and CDR2 FQNEAQ. Unmatched junction bases numbered 9, after V lost 0 bases and J lost 2 bases. The CDR3 DNA sequence: TGTGCCAGCAGCTTAGCGATCCGGGACAGAGCCAACTATGGCTACACCTTC. This encodes CASSLAIRDRANYGYTF.

The chain has TRBV10-3 and TRBJ2-6, with 7 bases matching TRBD1. CDR1 is ENHRY, CDR2 SYGVKD, per germline. The ends lost 7 bases at V and 3 bases at J; junction bases unmatched: 12. The CDR3 is made up of 17 amino acids. CDR3 protein: CAIKRGGAEIGANVLTF. CDR3 nucleotide sequence: TGTGCCATCAAGAGAGGGGGCGCGGAGATTGGGGCCAACGTCCTGACTTTC.

The rearrangement uses TRBV30 and TRBJ2-1; 7 bases agree with TRBD2. The CDR3 totals 14 residues. The trim removed 6 bases at V and 7 bases at J, leaving 12 bases unmatched. From germline, CDR1 is GTSNPN and CDR2 SVGIG (reference sequence). Here the CDR3 DNA reads TGTGCCTGCTACAAGGCGGGGGAGGTGAATGAGCAGTTCTTC. This gives the protein CACYKAGEVNEQFF.

The chain joins TRBV28 to TRBJ2-2, with 9 bases lining up with TRBD2. Germline V gives CDR1 MDHEN, CDR2 SYDVKM. V trimming: 2 bases; J trimming: 6 bases; junction bases outside the gene matches: 1. The CDR3 contains 14 residues. In nucleotides, the CDR3 is TGTGCCAGCAGTTTAAGCGGGAGGCCCGGGGAGCTGTTTTTT. This encodes CASSLSGRPGELFF.

The CDR3 reads CATSRDRPRYEQYF. In DNA form, the CDR3 reads TGTGCCACCAGCAGAGATCGGCCCCGCTACGAGCAGTACTTC. The chain recombines TRBV15 with TRBJ2-7; D is undetermined. The V end lost 0 bases, the J end lost 3 bases, and 9 bases lay between the germline ends. Germline-derived CDR1 and CDR2 are LNHNV and YYDKDF (reference sequence). CDR3 length equals 14 residues.

The V call is TRBV4-2, the J call TRBJ1-2; TRBD1 might be the D (5 bases). Germline CDR1 and CDR2: LGHNA and YNFKEQ. The CDR3 is made up of 14 amino acids. V gave up 4 bases and J gave up 4 bases, with 13 bases separating them. CDR3 residues: CASSRDGGPYGYTF. The CDR3 DNA reads TGTGCCAGCAGCCGAGATGGGGGACCCTATGGCTACACCTTC.

This clone was seen only a few times. The chain links TRBV14 to TRBJ2-1; maybe TRBD1 (5 bases). This CDR3 has 15 residues. Trimming left V 1 base short and J 3 bases short, with 10 bases between. Germline V gene data show CDR1 as SGHDN and CDR2 as FVKESK. CDR3 amino acids: CASSQGETVYNEQFF. CDR3 sequence (DNA): TGTGCCAGCAGCCAAGGAGAGACAGTCTACAATGAGCAGTTCTTC.

The chain links TRBV19 to TRBJ2-7; D is unclear. With 3 bases removed from V and 2 bases from J, the gap between germline ends came to 8 bases. Germline V CDR1 and CDR2: LNHDA, SQIVND (reference sequence). The CDR3 spans 13 residues. In DNA, the CDR3 is TGTGCCAGTAGTATTGGAGCGCCCTACGAGCAGTACTTC. Encoded protein: CASSIGAPYEQYF.

This chain links TRBV27 with TRBJ2-1; 9 positions agree with TRBD2. CDR1 MNHEY and CDR2 SMNVEV come from the germline V gene (reference sequence). This CDR3 has 16 residues. Germline trimming cut 2 bases from V and 2 bases from J; bases unmatched to any gene: 4. This CDR3 is CASSLRLAGTYNEQFF. CDR3 sequence (DNA): TGTGCCAGCAGTTTAAGGCTAGCGGGAACCTACAATGAGCAGTTCTTC.

This clone was seen a handful of times. This chain connects TRBV7-9 to TRBJ1-1; a possible D gene is TRBD1 (5 bases). In germline, CDR1 is SEHNR, CDR2 FQNEAQ (reference sequence). The CDR3 extends over 15 amino acids. V gave up 5 bases and J gave up 1 base, with 14 bases separating them. The CDR3 protein is CASSGSGTGNTEAFF. CDR3 bases: TGTGCCAGCAGCGGATCAGGGACGGGGAACACTGAAGCTTTCTTT.